Listed here are 9 T cell receptor beta chains from one sample, sequenced in a study of blood T cell repertoires in COVID-19. Assay used: immunoSEQ multiplex PCR; TCRdb lists only in-frame clones, some missing. The sample holds about 25,000 clones; 65% to 90% are singletons and the top ten take approximately 61%. The sequenced material came from peripheral blood. These receptor sequences come from a woman of 80 years or more with acute or convalescent COVID-19.

This clone has only one observation. The genes are TRBV5-6 and TRBJ1-6, with 7 bases lining up with TRBD1. Germline V CDR1 and CDR2: SGHDT, YYEEEE. V shed 2 bases, J shed 9 bases, and the junction held 5 bases outside the gene matches. The CDR3 sequence is 14 residues long. In DNA, the CDR3 is TGTGCCAGCAGCTTTAGGGGGCGGAGTTCACCCCTCCACTTT. Its translation: CASSFRGRSSPLHF. The complete variable domain, with remaining parts taken from reference TRBV5-6 and TRBJ1-6, reads DAGVTQSPTHLIKTRGQQVTLRCSPKSGHDTVSWYQQALGQGPQFIFQYYEEEERQRGNFPDRFSGHQFPNYSSELNVNALLLGDSALYLCASSFRGRSSPLHFGNGTRLTVT.

This chain joins TRBV5-1 and TRBJ2-7; D unresolved. The CDR3 has 12 amino acids. Germline V gene data show CDR1 as SGHRS and CDR2 as YFSETQ. Trimming removed 0 bases from V and 5 bases from J, with 6 bases in between. CDR3 sequence reads: CASSLGSHEQYF. The CDR3 region has the DNA TGCGCCAGCAGCTTGGGGAGCCACGAGCAGTACTTC.

The J gene is TRBJ1-1, the V gene TRBV6-5; 12 bases are a match to TRBD1. The CDR3 length is 13 residues. Trimming cost V 11 bases and J 1 base; bases outside gene matches: 2. Germline-derived CDR1 and CDR2 are MNHEY and SVGAGI. The CDR3 here is CAGGQGANTEAFF. The CDR3 DNA reads as TGTGCCGGGGGACAGGGGGCGAACACTGAAGCTTTCTTT.

This chain joins TRBV6-5 and TRBJ1-2, with 8 bases identical to TRBD1. This CDR3 is 12 amino acids long. Germline V CDR1 and CDR2: MNHEY, SVGAGI. After removal of 6 bases from V and 4 bases from J, the junction contained 1 base not matched to a gene. The DNA of the CDR3 is TGTGCCAGCAGCGACAGGGGCTATGGCTACACCTTC. Protein product: CASSDRGYGYTF.

This clone was seen many times. The V call is TRBV3-1 (or the pseudogene TRBV3-2), the J call TRBJ1-3, with a weak D call TRBD1 (6 bases). The germline V gene has CDR1 LGHDT and CDR2 YNNKEL (reference sequence). V gave up 0 bases and J gave up 8 bases, with 17 bases separating them. The CDR3 is 16 amino acids. CDR3 region: CASSQDQGTTVDTIYF. The CDR3 DNA reads as TGTGCCAGCAGCCAAGATCAGGGGACAACGGTGGACACCATATATTTT.

This clone was detected only once. The chain carries TRBV19 and TRBJ1-1; D not certain. The V end was cut by 2 bases, the J end by 8 bases, with 9 bases between. The CDR3 has 12 amino acids. CDR1 and CDR2 (germline): LNHDA, SQIVND (reference sequence). CDR3 nucleotides: TGTGCCAGTAGTATACAGTCAACCGAAGCTTTCTTT. It yields the protein CASSIQSTEAFF.

The V gene is TRBV18, the J gene TRBJ1-2; D may be TRBD1 (5 bases). The germline V gene encodes CDR1 KGHSH and CDR2 LQKENI. This CDR3 spans 14 amino acids. V was clipped by 2 bases and J by 7 bases, with 14 bases between them. This CDR3 reads CASSPGQGALGYTF. DNA for the CDR3: TGTGCCAGCTCACCAGGTCAAGGGGCGCTTGGCTACACCTTC.

In its sample, this clone was seen a few times. CDR3 sequence reads: CASSPPTRTTEAFF. In nucleotides, the CDR3 is TGTGCCAGCAGCCCACCGACTAGGACCACTGAAGCTTTCTTT. V and J are TRBV7-2 and TRBJ1-1; D not certain. CDR1 is SGHTA, CDR2 FQGNSA, per germline. The CDR3 is 14 residues long. Trimming took 5 bases from V and 4 from J, leaving 14 bases between them.

Here the CDR3 DNA reads TGTGCCAGCAGCCTTTCGACAGGGGGCGTTGAAGATACGCAGTATTTT. This codes for CASSLSTGGVEDTQYF. This chain uses TRBV11-3 with TRBJ2-3, with 10 bases identical to TRBD1. V lost 5 bases, J lost 5 bases, and 10 bases stayed unmatched. The CDR3 totals 16 residues. The V gene's germline CDR1 is SGHNT and CDR2 YENEEA. The variable domain in full, completed from reference TRBV11-3 and TRBJ2-3, reads EAGVVQSPRYKIIEKKQPVAFWCNPISGHNTLYWYLQNLGQGPELLIRYENEEAVDDSQLPKDRFSAERLKGVDSTLKIQPAELGDSAVYLCASSLSTGGVEDTQYFGPGTRLTVL.